One and the same sample provided the 7 T cell receptor beta chains below, sequenced in a study of blood T cell repertoires in COVID-19. TCRdb keeps only in-frame clones here, not all; method: immunoSEQ multiplex PCR. The sample gives 200,000 to 250,000 clones, approximately 80% of which show up once; about a sixth is in the top ten. Input material: peripheral blood. These receptors were collected from a woman of 80 years or more with active or convalescent COVID-19.

The genes are TRBV7-2 and TRBJ2-7; the D is unclear. This CDR3 region has 14 residues. Deletions cut 0 bases from V and 7 bases from J, with 13 bases between. Germline values: CDR1 SGHTA, CDR2 FQGNSA. The CDR3 reads CASSLAFLAGEQYF. The CDR3 DNA reads as TGTGCCAGCAGCTTAGCGTTCCTTGCCGGGGAGCAGTACTTC.

J is TRBJ2-1 and V is TRBV3-1 (or the pseudogene TRBV3-2); possibly TRBD2 for D (5 bases). The CDR3 sequence is 13 residues long. V lost 3 bases and J 7 bases, leaving 10 bases between the germline ends. Germline CDR1 reads LGHDT; CDR2 reads YNNKEL (reference sequence). The CDR3 protein is CASSQARGNEQFF. CDR3 DNA sequence: TGTGCCAGCAGCCAGGCGAGAGGGAATGAGCAGTTCTTC.

This chain connects TRBV6-1 to TRBJ2-3; TRBD1 agrees at 9 bases. The CDR3 loop spans 14 amino acids. Trimming at V came to 1 base and at J to 6 bases, leaving 2 bases not matched to a gene. Per germline, CDR1 MNHNS and CDR2 SASEGT. Here the CDR3 DNA reads TGTGCCAGCAGTGAAGGGGGGACAGGGGATACGCAGTATTTT. It translates to CASSEGGTGDTQYF.

The rearrangement joins TRBV19 to TRBJ1-2; 8 bases agree with TRBD1. The CDR3 extends over 14 amino acids. CDR1 and CDR2 (germline): LNHDA, SQIVND (reference sequence). The V segment lost 2 bases and the J segment 8 bases; nucleotides outside the gene matches: 7. CDR3 coding DNA: TGTGCCAGTAGTATACAGGACAGGGAGGTCGGCTACACCTTC. Its translation: CASSIQDREVGYTF.

This sequence joins TRBV9 and TRBJ2-6; D is possibly TRBD1 (6 bases). In germline, CDR1 is SGDLS, CDR2 YYNGEE. The CDR3 has 16 amino acids. Trimming removed 4 bases from V and 4 bases from J, with 15 bases in between. The CDR3 DNA is TGTGCCAGCAGCAAACGGACAGCCCTAGGGGCCAACGTCCTGACTTTC. Encoded protein: CASSKRTALGANVLTF.

J is TRBJ2-3 and V is TRBV7-2; 10 bases fit TRBD1. CDR3 size: 14 residues. From germline, CDR1 is SGHTA and CDR2 FQGNSA. The V segment lost 3 bases and the J segment 4 bases; nucleotides outside the gene matches: 1. The CDR3 spells CASSLDRGADTQYF. In nucleotides, the CDR3 is TGTGCCAGCAGCTTGGACAGGGGGGCAGATACGCAGTATTTT.

The chain combines TRBV7-2 with TRBJ1-1; perhaps TRBD1 as D (6 bases). V was trimmed by 5 bases and J by 2 bases, leaving 15 bases between them. CDR1 and CDR2 from the germline V gene are SGHTA and FQGNSA. The CDR3 covers 15 residues. CDR3 in amino acids: CASSPPGHDNTEAFF. The CDR3 bases are TGTGCCAGCAGCCCGCCGGGACACGACAACACTGAAGCTTTCTTT.